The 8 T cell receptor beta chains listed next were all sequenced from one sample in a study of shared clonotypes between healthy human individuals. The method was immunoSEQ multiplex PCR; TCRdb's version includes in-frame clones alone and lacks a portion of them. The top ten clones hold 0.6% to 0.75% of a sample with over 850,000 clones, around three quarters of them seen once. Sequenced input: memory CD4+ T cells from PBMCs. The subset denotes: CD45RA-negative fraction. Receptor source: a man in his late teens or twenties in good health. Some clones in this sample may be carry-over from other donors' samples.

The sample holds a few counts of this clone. The CDR3 here is CASSYGSGELFF. The CDR3 DNA follows: TGTGCCAGCAGTTACGGCAGCGGGGAGCTGTTTTTT. The chain employs TRBV6-5 and TRBJ2-2; D not resolved. Between the trimmed V and J ends, which lost 2 bases and 7 bases, there was a span of 5 bases. This CDR3 comprises 12 residues. The germline V gene encodes CDR1 MNHEY and CDR2 SVGAGI.

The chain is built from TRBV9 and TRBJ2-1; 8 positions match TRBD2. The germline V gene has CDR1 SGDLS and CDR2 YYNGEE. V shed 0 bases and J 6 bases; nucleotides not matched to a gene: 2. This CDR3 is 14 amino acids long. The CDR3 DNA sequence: TGTGCCAGCAGCGTAGTTGGGACTAGCAATGAGCAGTTCTTC. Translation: CASSVVGTSNEQFF.

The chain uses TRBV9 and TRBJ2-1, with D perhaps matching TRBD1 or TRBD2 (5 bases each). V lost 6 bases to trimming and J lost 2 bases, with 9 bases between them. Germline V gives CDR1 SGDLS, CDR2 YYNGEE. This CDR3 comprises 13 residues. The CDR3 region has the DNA TGTGCCAGCAACCGGGACGCCTACAATGAGCAGTTCTTC. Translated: CASNRDAYNEQFF.

The CDR3 coding sequence is TGCGCCAGCAGCTTCATGCGGCAGGGTCACGAGCAGTACTTC. Encoded protein: CASSFMRQGHEQYF. The chain carries TRBV5-1 and TRBJ2-5; D is perhaps TRBD1 (5 bases). TRBJ2-7 explains the end of the DNA better; the J call may be wrong. This CDR3 comprises 14 residues. Germline assignment: CDR1 SGHRS and CDR2 YFSETQ.

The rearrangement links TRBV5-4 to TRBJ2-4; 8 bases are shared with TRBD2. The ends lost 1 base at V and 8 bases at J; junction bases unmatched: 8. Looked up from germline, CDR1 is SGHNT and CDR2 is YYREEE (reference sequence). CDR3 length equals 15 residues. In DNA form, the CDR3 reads TGTGCCAGCAGCTTGTCCCGGGAGGGGCAGGACATTCAGTACTTC. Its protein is CASSLSREGQDIQYF.

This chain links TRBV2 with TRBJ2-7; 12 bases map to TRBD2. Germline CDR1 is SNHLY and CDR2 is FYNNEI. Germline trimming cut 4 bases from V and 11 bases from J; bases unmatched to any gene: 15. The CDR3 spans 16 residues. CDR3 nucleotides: TGTGCCAGCAGTGTCACTAGCGGGAGGACCGCAGGGTTTGAGTACTTC. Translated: CASSVTSGRTAGFEYF.

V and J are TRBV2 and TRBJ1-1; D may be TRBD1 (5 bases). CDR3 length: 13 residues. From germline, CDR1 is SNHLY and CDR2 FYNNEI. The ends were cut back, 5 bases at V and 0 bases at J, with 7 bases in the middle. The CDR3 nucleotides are TGTGCCAGCAGTCAGGGTGTGAACACTGAAGCTTTCTTT. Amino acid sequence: CASSQGVNTEAFF.

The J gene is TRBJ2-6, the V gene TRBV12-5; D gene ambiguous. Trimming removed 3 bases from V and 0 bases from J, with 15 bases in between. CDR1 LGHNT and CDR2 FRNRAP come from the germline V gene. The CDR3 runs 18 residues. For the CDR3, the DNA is TGTGCTAGTGGTTTCGTAGCAGGCTCTGGCTCTGGGGCCAACGTCCTGACTTTC. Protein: CASGFVAGSGSGANVLTF.